The 19 T cell receptor beta chains given below trace back to one sample, sequenced in a study of T cells in Graves' hyperthyroidism and ophthalmopathy (dated 2019 in TCRdb). Preparation of the library involved multiplex PCR. TCRdb names Illumina HiSeq 2000 as the instrument used. Amplification of TCR beta CDR3 regions was carried out from RNA transcripts. The TCR CDR3 was subjected to a first round of RT-PCR using the HTBI primer set and the Qiagen OneStep RT-PCR kit. In TCRdb, the public reads were trimmed at Q25 with fastp and aligned with MiXCR, with productive beta chains retained. Every entry covers one CDR3 protein and lists the most common genes and DNA from its rows. The sample data list 380,000 or so distinct CDR3 sequences, and around an eighth of these were observed just once. The leading ten clones occupy about 20% of the sample. What was sequenced was blood. The receptors were sampled from a man aged 25-45 years with Graves' hyperthyroidism that later progressed to Graves' ophthalmopathy.

This sequence joins TRBV20-1 and TRBJ2-7, with 8 bases lining up with TRBD1. The V gene end was trimmed by 2 bases and the J gene end by 5 bases; junction bases not matched to a gene: 8. This CDR3 contains 14 residues. The V gene's germline CDR1 is DFQATT and CDR2 SNEGSKA (reference sequence). The CDR3 sequence is CSARFQGARNEQYF. In DNA form, the CDR3 reads TGCAGTGCTAGATTCCAGGGGGCGAGGAACGAGCAGTACTTC.

The rearrangement links TRBV6-2 or TRBV6-3 to TRBJ2-7, with D perhaps matching TRBD2 (6 bases). CDR3 length equals 13 residues. CDR1 MNHEY and CDR2 SVGEGT come from the germline V gene. Trimming shortened V by 0 bases and J by 6 bases, and 9 bases separated the two germline ends. CDR3: CASSYSSGLEQYF. The CDR3 DNA is TGTGCCAGCAGTTACTCGAGCGGGCTCGAGCAGTACTTC.

About this clonotype: This may be a read error: a much more frequent sequence differs by one nucleotide. The rearrangement joins TRBV28 to TRBJ1-2, with D maybe TRBD1 (5 bases). Germline V gives CDR1 MDHEN, CDR2 SYDVKM. CDR3 length: 14 residues. As DNA, the CDR3 is TGTGCCTGCAGTAGGGGACTATCCTACTATGGCTACACCTTC. Protein sequence: CACSRGLSYYGYTF.

This clonotype occurred many times. This chain connects TRBV20-1 to TRBJ2-5; 9 bases match TRBD2. The CDR3 covers 14 residues. The trim removed 6 bases at V and 3 bases at J, leaving 8 bases unmatched. Germline CDR1 and CDR2: DFQATT and SNEGSKA (reference sequence). The CDR3 nucleotides are TGCAGTGCCACCGGGACTAGCACCAAAGAGACCCAGTACTTC. Its translation: CSATGTSTKETQYF.

Worth noting for this clonotype: A read error may account for a junction end that differs from germline. This chain joins TRBV5-1 and TRBJ2-7, with 7 nucleotides matching TRBD2. Germline CDR1 and CDR2: SGHRS and YFSETQ. CDR3 length: 13 amino acids. CDR3 protein: CASRSREGYKQYF. Written as DNA, the CDR3 is TGCGCCAGCAGGAGCAGGGAGGGCTACAAGCAGTACTTC.

This clonotype showed up many times. The chain joins TRBV2 to TRBJ1-2; no clear D gene. Per the germline V gene, CDR1 is SNHLY and CDR2 is FYNNEI. V shed 1 base and J shed 2 bases, with 8 bases lying between them. CDR3 length: 14 amino acids. Here the CDR3 reads CASSEVGSNYGYTF. For the CDR3, the DNA is TGTGCCAGCAGTGAAGTAGGATCGAACTATGGCTACACCTTC.

This clonotype was seen repeatedly, ten times or more. The chain combines TRBV28 with TRBJ2-7, with 9 bases lining up with TRBD1. The CDR3 spans 15 residues. V was clipped by 9 bases and J by 0 bases; unmatched bases: 9. From germline, CDR1 is MDHEN and CDR2 SYDVKM. The CDR3 loop reads CASHSAGQGSYEQYF. The CDR3 coding sequence is TGTGCCAGTCACTCAGCGGGACAGGGCTCCTACGAGCAGTACTTC.

In its sample, this clonotype was seen a few times. The V gene is TRBV19, the J gene TRBJ1-4, with 8 bases that match TRBD1. The V and J ends lost 4 bases and 7 bases, in that order; junction bases with no gene match: 8. This CDR3 spans 15 amino acids. Germline loops: CDR1 LNHDA, CDR2 SQIVND (reference sequence). Written as DNA, the CDR3 is TGTGCCAGTAGTACATCAGGGGGCGCGGGTGAAAAACTGTTTTTT. Translating gives CASSTSGGAGEKLFF.

This clonotype showed up just a few times. The chain links TRBV19 to TRBJ2-7; 8 bases are a match to TRBD1. The ends lost 3 bases at V and 2 bases at J; junction bases unmatched: 3. CDR3 size: 14 residues. Germline lookup yields CDR1 LNHDA and CDR2 SQIVND (reference sequence). Here the CDR3 reads CASSILGQAYEQYF. DNA for the CDR3: TGTGCCAGTAGTATTTTGGGACAGGCCTACGAGCAGTACTTC.

In this sample, this clonotype turned up many times. The chain couples TRBV6-4 to TRBJ1-1; TRBD1 is a possible D gene (6 bases). The V and J ends lost 1 base and 7 bases respectively, with 28 bases between them. This CDR3 comprises 19 residues. Germline V gene data show CDR1 as MRHNA and CDR2 as SNTAGT. CDR3 sequence: CASSDFSLGTPTVGSEAFF. The CDR3 DNA is TGTGCCAGCAGTGACTTCTCCCTAGGGACACCGACAGTTGGAAGTGAAGCTTTCTTT.

This clonotype was counted many times. The chain couples TRBV7-9 to TRBJ2-3; the match to TRBD2 covers 7 bases. The V gene's germline CDR1 is SEHNR and CDR2 FQNEAQ (reference sequence). This CDR3 region has 13 residues. The V and J ends lost 5 bases and 6 bases, in that order; junction bases with no gene match: 5. CDR3 sequence reads: CASSRRAGDTQYF. CDR3 DNA sequence: TGTGCCAGCAGCCGAAGAGCGGGGGATACGCAGTATTTT.

This clonotype was detected many times. J is TRBJ2-3 and V is TRBV7-9; D perhaps matches TRBD2 (5 bases). This CDR3 has 14 residues. From germline, CDR1 is SEHNR and CDR2 FQNEAQ (reference sequence). Between the trimmed V and J ends, which lost 5 bases and 6 bases, there was a span of 15 bases. This CDR3 is CASSPRGGKDTQYF. The CDR3 DNA is TGTGCCAGCAGCCCTCGAGGAGGCAAGGATACGCAGTATTTT.

There are many counts of this clonotype. The V call is TRBV12-3 or TRBV12-4, the J call TRBJ2-7; D is perhaps TRBD1 (6 bases). CDR3 size: 15 residues. Trimming left V 5 bases short and J 5 bases short, with 19 bases between. The chain's CDR3 is CASSQDRDTRNEQYF. CDR3 DNA: TGTGCCAGCAGTCAAGACCGGGACACACGGAACGAGCAGTACTTC.

The sample holds many counts of this clonotype. The J gene is TRBJ1-4, the V gene TRBV30, with 7 bases matching TRBD1. CDR1 is GTSNPN, CDR2 SVGIG, per germline (reference sequence). With V trimmed by 1 base and J by 2 bases, 10 bases remained unmatched. The CDR3 has 17 amino acids. CDR3: CAWSARQGGVTNEKLFF. Written as DNA, the CDR3 is TGTGCCTGGAGTGCGAGACAGGGTGGTGTGACTAATGAAAAACTGTTTTTT.

This clonotype was detected a few times. J is TRBJ2-1 and V is TRBV12-3 or TRBV12-4, with no clear D. Trimming removed 3 bases from V and 8 bases from J, with 14 bases in between. This CDR3 has 14 amino acids. CDR3 sequence reads: CASSFLGFLDEQFF. CDR3 bases: TGTGCCAGCAGTTTTTTAGGGTTCCTCGATGAGCAGTTCTTC.

This clonotype was counted many times. The chain joins TRBV11-2 to TRBJ1-2; D gene uncertain. The V gene lost 2 bases and the J gene lost 7 bases, with 8 bases spanning the gap. Germline V CDR1 and CDR2: SGHAT, FQNNGV. The CDR3 has 12 residues. In nucleotides, the CDR3 is TGTGCCAGCAGCTTACCAGGTAGTGGCTACACCTTC. As protein: CASSLPGSGYTF.

There are many counts of this clonotype. The rearrangement uses TRBV3-1 and TRBJ1-1; tentative D call: TRBD1 (5 bases). The CDR3 has 14 residues. From germline, CDR1 is LGHDT and CDR2 YNNKEL (reference sequence). V gave up 4 bases and J gave up 3 bases, with 12 bases separating them. The CDR3 sequence is CASSPWGVHTEAFF. Written as DNA, the CDR3 is TGTGCCAGCAGCCCCTGGGGGGTACACACTGAAGCTTTCTTT.

The V call is TRBV11-2, the J call TRBJ1-3; 7 bases are shared with TRBD1. The CDR3 contains 14 residues. V lost 6 bases and J lost 6; bases outside the gene matches: 8. The germline gives CDR1 SGHAT, CDR2 FQNNGV. The CDR3 DNA follows: TGTGCCAGCAGACGACAGGGCTCGGTAAACACCATATATTTT. This sequence encodes CASRRQGSVNTIYF.

This clonotype has a count of ten or more. The chain employs TRBV7-9 and TRBJ1-1; D perhaps matches TRBD1 (5 bases). Trimming shortened V by 5 bases and J by 0 bases, and 10 bases separated the two germline ends. This CDR3 comprises 14 residues. Germline assignment: CDR1 SEHNR and CDR2 FQNEAQ (reference sequence). This CDR3 is CASSVTGMNTEAFF. CDR3 nucleotides: TGTGCCAGCAGCGTAACAGGAATGAACACTGAAGCTTTCTTT.